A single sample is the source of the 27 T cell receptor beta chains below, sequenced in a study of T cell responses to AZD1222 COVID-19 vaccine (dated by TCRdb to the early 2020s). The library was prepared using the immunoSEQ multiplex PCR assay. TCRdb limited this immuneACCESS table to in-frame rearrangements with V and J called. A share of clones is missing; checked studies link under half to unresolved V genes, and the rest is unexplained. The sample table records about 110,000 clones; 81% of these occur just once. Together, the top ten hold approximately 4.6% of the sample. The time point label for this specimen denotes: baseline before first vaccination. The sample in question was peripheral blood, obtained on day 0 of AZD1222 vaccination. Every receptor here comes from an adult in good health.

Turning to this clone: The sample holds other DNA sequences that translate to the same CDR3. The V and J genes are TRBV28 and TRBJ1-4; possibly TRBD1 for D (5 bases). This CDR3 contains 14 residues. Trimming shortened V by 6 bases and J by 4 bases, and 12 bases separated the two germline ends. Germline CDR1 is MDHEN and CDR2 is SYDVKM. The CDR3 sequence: CASRTDSFNEKLFF. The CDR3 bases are TGTGCCAGCAGAACCGACAGCTTTAATGAAAAACTGTTTTTT.

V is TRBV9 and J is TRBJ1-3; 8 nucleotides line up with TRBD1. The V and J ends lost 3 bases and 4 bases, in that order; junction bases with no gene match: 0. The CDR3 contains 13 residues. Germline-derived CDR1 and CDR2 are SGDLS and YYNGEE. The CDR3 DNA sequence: TGTGCCAGCAGCGGGGACAGGGGAAACACCATATATTTT. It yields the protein CASSGDRGNTIYF.

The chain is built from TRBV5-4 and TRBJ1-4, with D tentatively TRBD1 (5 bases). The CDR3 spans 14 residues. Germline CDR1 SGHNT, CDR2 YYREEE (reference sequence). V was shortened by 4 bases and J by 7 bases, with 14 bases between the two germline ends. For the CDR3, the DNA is TGTGCCAGCAGCCCCATCCAGGGAGGTGAAAAACTGTTTTTT. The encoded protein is CASSPIQGGEKLFF. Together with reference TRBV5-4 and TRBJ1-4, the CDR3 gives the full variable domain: ETGVTQSPTHLIKTRGQQVTLRCSSQSGHNTVSWYQQALGQGPQFIFQYYREEENGRGNFPPRFSGLQFPNYSSELNVNALELDDSALYLCASSPIQGGEKLFFGSGTQLSVL.

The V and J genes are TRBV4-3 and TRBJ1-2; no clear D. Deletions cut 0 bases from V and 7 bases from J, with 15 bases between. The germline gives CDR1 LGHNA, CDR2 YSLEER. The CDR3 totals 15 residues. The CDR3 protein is CASSQDYGDPGGYTF. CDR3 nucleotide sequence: TGCGCCAGCAGCCAAGATTACGGGGATCCTGGTGGCTACACCTTC.

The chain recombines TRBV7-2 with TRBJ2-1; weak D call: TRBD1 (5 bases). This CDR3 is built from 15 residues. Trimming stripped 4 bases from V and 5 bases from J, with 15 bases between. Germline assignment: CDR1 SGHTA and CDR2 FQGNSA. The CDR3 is CASSSIRTRNNEQFF. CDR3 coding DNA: TGTGCCAGCAGCTCGATAAGGACAAGGAACAATGAGCAGTTCTTC.

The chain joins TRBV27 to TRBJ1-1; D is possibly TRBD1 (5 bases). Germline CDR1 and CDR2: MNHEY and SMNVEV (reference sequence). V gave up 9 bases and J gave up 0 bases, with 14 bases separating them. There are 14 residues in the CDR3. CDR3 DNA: TGTGCCAGTGGGGGAAAGGTCTTGAACACTGAAGCTTTCTTT. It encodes CASGGKVLNTEAFF.

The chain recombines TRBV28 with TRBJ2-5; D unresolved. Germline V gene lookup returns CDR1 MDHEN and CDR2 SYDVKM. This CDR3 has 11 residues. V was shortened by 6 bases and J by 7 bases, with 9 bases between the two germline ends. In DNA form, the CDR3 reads TGTGCCAGCAGAGCCCTTGGGACCCAGTACTTC. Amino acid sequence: CASRALGTQYF.

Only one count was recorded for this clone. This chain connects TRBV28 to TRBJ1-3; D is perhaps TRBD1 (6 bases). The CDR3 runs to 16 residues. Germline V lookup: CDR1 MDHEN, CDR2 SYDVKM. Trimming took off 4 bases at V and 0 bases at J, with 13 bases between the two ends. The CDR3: CASSSPGQISGNTIYF. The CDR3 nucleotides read TGTGCCAGCAGTTCTCCGGGACAAATCTCTGGAAACACCATATATTTT. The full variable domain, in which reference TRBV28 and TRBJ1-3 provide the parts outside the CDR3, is DVKVTQSSRYLVKRTGEKVFLECVQDMDHENMFWYRQDPGLGLRLIYFSYDVKMKEKGDIPEGYSVSREKKERFSLILESASTNQTSMYLCASSSPGQISGNTIYFGEGSWLTVV.

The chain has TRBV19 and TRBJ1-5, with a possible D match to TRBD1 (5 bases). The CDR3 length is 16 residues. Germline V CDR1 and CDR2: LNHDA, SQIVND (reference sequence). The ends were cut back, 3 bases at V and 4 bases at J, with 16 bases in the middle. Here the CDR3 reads CASSILGQGLNQPQHF. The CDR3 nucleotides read TGTGCCAGTAGTATCTTAGGGCAGGGCCTAAATCAGCCCCAGCATTTT.

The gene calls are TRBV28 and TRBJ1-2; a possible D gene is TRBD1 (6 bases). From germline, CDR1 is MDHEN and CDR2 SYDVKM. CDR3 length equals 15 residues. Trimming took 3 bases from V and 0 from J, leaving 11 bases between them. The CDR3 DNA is TGTGCCAGCAGTTTTTCCCGGACAGCTAACTATGGCTACACCTTC. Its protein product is CASSFSRTANYGYTF.

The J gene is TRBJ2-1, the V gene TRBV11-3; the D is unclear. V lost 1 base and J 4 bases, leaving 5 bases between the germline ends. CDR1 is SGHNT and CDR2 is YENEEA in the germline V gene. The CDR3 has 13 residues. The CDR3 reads CASSLGRYNEQFF. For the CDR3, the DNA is TGTGCCAGCAGCTTAGGACGGTACAATGAGCAGTTCTTC. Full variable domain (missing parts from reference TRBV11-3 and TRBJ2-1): EAGVVQSPRYKIIEKKQPVAFWCNPISGHNTLYWYLQNLGQGPELLIRYENEEAVDDSQLPKDRFSAERLKGVDSTLKIQPAELGDSAVYLCASSLGRYNEQFFGPGTRLTVL.

The CDR3, as DNA: TGTGCCACCAGTGCCAGCCTAGCGTACACCGGGGAGCTGTTTTTT. Residues: CATSASLAYTGELFF. This chain links TRBV24-1 with TRBJ2-2; D perhaps matches TRBD2 (6 bases). V dropped 5 bases and J dropped 3 bases, with 12 bases sitting between them. The CDR3 has 15 residues. CDR1 is KGHDR and CDR2 is SFDVKD in the germline V gene.

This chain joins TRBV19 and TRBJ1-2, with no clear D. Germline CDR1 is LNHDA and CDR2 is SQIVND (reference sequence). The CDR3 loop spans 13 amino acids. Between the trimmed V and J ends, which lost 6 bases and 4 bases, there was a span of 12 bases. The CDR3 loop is CASSASGIYGYTF. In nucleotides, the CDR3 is TGTGCCAGTAGCGCTTCCGGGATCTATGGCTACACCTTC.

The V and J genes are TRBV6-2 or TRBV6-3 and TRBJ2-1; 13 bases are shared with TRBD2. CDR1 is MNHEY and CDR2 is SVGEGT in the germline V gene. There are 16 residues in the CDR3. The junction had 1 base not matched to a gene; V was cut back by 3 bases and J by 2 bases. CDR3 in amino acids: CASSYTSGRAYNEQFF. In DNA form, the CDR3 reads TGTGCCAGCAGTTATACTAGCGGGAGGGCCTACAATGAGCAGTTCTTC.

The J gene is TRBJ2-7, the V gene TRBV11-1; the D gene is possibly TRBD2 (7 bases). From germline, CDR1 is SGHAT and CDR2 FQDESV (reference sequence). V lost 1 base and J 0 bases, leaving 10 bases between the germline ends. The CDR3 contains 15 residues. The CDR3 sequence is CASSLGRGLSYEQYF. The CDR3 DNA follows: TGTGCCAGCAGCTTAGGGCGGGGGCTCTCCTACGAGCAGTACTTC. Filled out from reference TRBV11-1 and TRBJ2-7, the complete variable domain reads EAEVAQSPRYKITEKSQAVAFWCDPISGHATLYWYRQILGQGPELLVQFQDESVVDDSQLPKDRFSAERLKGVDSTLKIQPAELGDSAMYLCASSLGRGLSYEQYFGPGTRLTVT.

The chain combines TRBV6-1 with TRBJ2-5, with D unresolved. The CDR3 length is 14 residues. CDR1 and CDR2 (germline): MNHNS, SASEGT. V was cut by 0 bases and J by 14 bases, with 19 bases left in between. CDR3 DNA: TGTGCCAGCAGTGAAGCAGGGTGGAGAGCACAGTATTACTTC. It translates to CASSEAGWRAQYYF.

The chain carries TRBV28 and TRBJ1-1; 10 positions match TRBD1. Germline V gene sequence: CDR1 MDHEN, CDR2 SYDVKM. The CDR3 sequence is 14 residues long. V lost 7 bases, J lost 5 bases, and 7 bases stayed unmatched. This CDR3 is CASTTGGLGTEAFF. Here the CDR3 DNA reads TGTGCCAGCACGACAGGGGGCTTGGGGACTGAAGCTTTCTTT.

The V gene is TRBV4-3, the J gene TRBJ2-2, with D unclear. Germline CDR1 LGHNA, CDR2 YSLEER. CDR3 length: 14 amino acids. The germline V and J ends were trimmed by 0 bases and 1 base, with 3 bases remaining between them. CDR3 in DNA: TGCGCCAGCAGCCAAGAGTGGAACACCGGGGAGCTGTTTTTT. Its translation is CASSQEWNTGELFF.

CDR3 protein: CASSQDASGYGQPQHF. CDR3 nucleotide sequence: TGCGCCAGCAGCCAAGACGCCAGCGGGTATGGACAGCCCCAGCATTTT. This chain joins TRBV4-3 and TRBJ1-5, with no clear D. The CDR3 runs to 16 residues. Germline V gives CDR1 LGHNA, CDR2 YSLEER. V was cut by 0 bases and J by 7 bases, with 16 bases left in between.

CDR3 sequence: CASSGGLAARADTQYF. The CDR3 nucleotides are TGTGCCAGCAGCGGGGGACTAGCGGCTAGAGCGGATACGCAGTATTTT. The J gene is TRBJ2-3, the V gene TRBV9; 11 bases line up with TRBD2. The germline CDR1 and CDR2 sequences are SGDLS and YYNGEE. CDR3 size: 16 residues. Trimming cost V 3 bases and J 6 bases; bases outside gene matches: 9. The complete variable domain, with remaining parts taken from reference TRBV9 and TRBJ2-3, reads DSGVTQTPKHLITATGQRVTLRCSPRSGDLSVYWYQQSLDQGLQFLIQYYNGEERAKGNILERFSAQQFPDLHSELNLSSLELGDSALYFCASSGGLAARADTQYFGPGTRLTVL.

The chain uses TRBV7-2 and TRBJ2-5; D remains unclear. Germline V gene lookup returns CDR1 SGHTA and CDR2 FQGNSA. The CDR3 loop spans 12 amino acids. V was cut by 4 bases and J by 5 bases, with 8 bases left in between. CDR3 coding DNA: TGTGCCAGCAGCTATAAAGTGGAGACCCAGTACTTC. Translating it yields CASSYKVETQYF.

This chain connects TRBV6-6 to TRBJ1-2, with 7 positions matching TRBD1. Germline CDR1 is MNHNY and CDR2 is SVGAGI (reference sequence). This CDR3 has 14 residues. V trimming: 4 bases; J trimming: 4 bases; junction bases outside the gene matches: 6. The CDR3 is CASSSTGQAYGYTF. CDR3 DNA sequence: TGTGCCAGCAGTTCAACCGGACAGGCCTATGGCTACACCTTC.

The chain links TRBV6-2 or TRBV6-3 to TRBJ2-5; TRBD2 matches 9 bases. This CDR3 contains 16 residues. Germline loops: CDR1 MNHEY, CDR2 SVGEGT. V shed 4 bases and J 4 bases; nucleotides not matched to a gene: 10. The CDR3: CASSSYGTSHRETQYF. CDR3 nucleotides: TGTGCCAGCAGTTCTTACGGGACTAGCCATAGAGAGACCCAGTACTTC.

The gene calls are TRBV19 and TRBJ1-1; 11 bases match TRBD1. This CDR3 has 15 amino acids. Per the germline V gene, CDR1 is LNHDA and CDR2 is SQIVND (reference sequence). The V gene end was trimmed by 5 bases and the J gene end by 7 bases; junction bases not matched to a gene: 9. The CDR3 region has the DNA TGTGCCAGTAGTTCACGGGGACAGGGGGTTCTTGAAGCTTTCTTT. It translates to CASSSRGQGVLEAFF.

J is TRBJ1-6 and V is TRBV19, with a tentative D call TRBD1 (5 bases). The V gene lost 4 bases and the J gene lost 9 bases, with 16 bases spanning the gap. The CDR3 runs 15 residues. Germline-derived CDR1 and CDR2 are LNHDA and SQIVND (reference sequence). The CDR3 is CASSKGRSSGSPLHF. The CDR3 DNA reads TGTGCCAGTAGTAAGGGGAGATCCTCGGGTTCACCCCTCCACTTT.

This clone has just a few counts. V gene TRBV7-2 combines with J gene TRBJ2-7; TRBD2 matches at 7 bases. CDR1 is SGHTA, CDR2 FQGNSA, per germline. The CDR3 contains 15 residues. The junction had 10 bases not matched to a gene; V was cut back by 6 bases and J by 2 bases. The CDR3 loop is CASRATSVPPYEQYF. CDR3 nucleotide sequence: TGTGCCAGCAGGGCTACTAGCGTTCCTCCCTACGAGCAGTACTTC.

The CDR3 reads CASSDERGSSYEQYF. The CDR3 DNA is TGTGCCAGCAGTGACGAGCGGGGTAGCTCCTACGAGCAGTACTTC. This chain connects TRBV6-1 to TRBJ2-7, with 7 bases lining up with TRBD2. This CDR3 has 15 residues. The germline CDR1 and CDR2 sequences are MNHNS and SASEGT. With 3 bases clipped from V and 0 bases from J, the junction kept 5 bases outside the gene matches.